The 21 T cell receptor beta chains in this list originate from one sample, sequenced in a study of long-term antiretroviral therapy in people with HIV. Sequencing used immunoSEQ v3.0 at survey level. Libraries were prepared by immunoSEQ multiplex PCR; TCRdb keeps only in-frame clonotypes and omits some of them. The sample has about 27,000 clones; about 82% are singletons. The sample in question was unsorted PBMCs, obtained 0.8 years before starting antiretroviral therapy. The receptors come from a man younger than 35 with HIV.

The rearrangement links TRBV5-1 to TRBJ1-1; D is unclear. This CDR3 has 13 amino acids. Looked up from germline, CDR1 is SGHRS and CDR2 is YFSETQ. V was pared by 2 bases and J by 1 base, with 6 bases between. This CDR3 is CASSLGRNTEAFF. DNA for the CDR3: TGCGCCAGCAGCTTAGGGCGGAACACTGAAGCTTTCTTT.

In its sample, this clone was seen a few times. The chain links TRBV10-3 to TRBJ2-7; maybe TRBD2 (5 bases). This CDR3 is built from 13 residues. Deletions cut 0 bases from V and 7 bases from J, with 10 bases between. The germline gives CDR1 ENHRY, CDR2 SYGVKD. The CDR3 DNA sequence: TGTGCCATCAGTGAGTCGAGTAGGGAGGAGCAGTACTTC. It yields the protein CAISESSREEQYF.

The chain joins TRBV5-6 to TRBJ2-7, with D uncertain. The V gene's germline CDR1 is SGHDT and CDR2 YYEEEE. The CDR3 loop spans 12 amino acids. Trimming stripped 1 base from V and 1 base from J, with 3 bases between. In nucleotides, the CDR3 is TGTGCCAGCAGCTTGACATCCTACGAGCAGTACTTC. This encodes CASSLTSYEQYF.

The genes are TRBV9 and TRBJ2-1; 8 bases map to TRBD1. The CDR3 is 13 amino acids. V dropped 7 bases and J dropped 6; count of bases not matched to a gene: 6. Germline V gives CDR1 SGDLS, CDR2 YYNGEE. CDR3 nucleotide sequence: TGTGCCAGCTCCGGGACAGGAGGCAATGAGCAGTTCTTC. It is translated as CASSGTGGNEQFF.

The J gene is TRBJ2-3, the V gene TRBV5-1; D is possibly TRBD1 or TRBD2 (6 bases each). Germline CDR1 reads SGHRS; CDR2 reads YFSETQ. This CDR3 comprises 14 residues. The V and J ends lost 4 bases and 5 bases respectively, with 14 bases between them. CDR3 loop: CASSLGRGGDTQYF. CDR3 coding DNA: TGCGCCAGCAGCCTTGGCAGGGGAGGAGATACGCAGTATTTT.

The rearrangement links TRBV28 to TRBJ1-2; D call uncertain. Germline CDR1 MDHEN, CDR2 SYDVKM. The CDR3 is 12 amino acids. Trimming took 6 bases from V and 4 from J, leaving 9 bases between them. CDR3 region: CASSPRGYGYTF. The CDR3 bases are TGTGCCAGCAGCCCACGGGGCTATGGCTACACCTTC.

The CDR3 sequence: CASSLWDAVGQVGQPQHF. CDR3 nucleotide sequence: TGTGCCAGCAGCTTGTGGGACGCCGTCGGACAGGTGGGTCAGCCCCAGCATTTT. This chain connects TRBV5-6 to TRBJ1-5, with 7 positions matching TRBD1. The CDR3 is made up of 18 amino acids. Germline assignment: CDR1 SGHDT and CDR2 YYEEEE. Trimming cost V 1 base and J 6 bases; bases outside gene matches: 16.

The rearrangement joins TRBV6-4 to TRBJ2-1, with 11 bases lining up with TRBD2. Germline V lookup: CDR1 MRHNA, CDR2 SNTAGT. The CDR3 has 16 residues. V lost 3 bases to trimming and J lost 4 bases; unmatched junction nucleotides: 5. The CDR3 reads CASSDSGGAGYNEQFF. The CDR3 DNA follows: TGTGCCAGCAGTGATAGCGGGGGGGCTGGTTACAATGAGCAGTTCTTC.

The chain carries TRBV2 and TRBJ1-2; D remains ambiguous. In germline, CDR1 is SNHLY, CDR2 FYNNEI. The CDR3 totals 13 residues. The V end was cut by 3 bases, the J end by 13 bases, with 18 bases between. Here the CDR3 reads CASSDGQPGRRTF. DNA of the CDR3: TGTGCCAGCAGTGATGGGCAGCCTGGCCGGCGCACCTTC.

V usage is TRBV7-8 and J usage is TRBJ1-4; no reliable D call. This CDR3 is built from 15 residues. V lost 5 bases and J lost 6, with 16 bases in between. Germline assignment: CDR1 SGHVS and CDR2 FQNEAQ. As DNA, the CDR3 is TGTGCCAGCAGCCCCAAGCGCATATCTCATGAAAAACTGTTTTTT. Translating gives CASSPKRISHEKLFF.

This chain uses TRBV6-1 with TRBJ2-7, with D perhaps TRBD2 (5 bases). The CDR3 runs to 14 residues. Germline V CDR1 and CDR2: MNHNS, SASEGT. Deletions cut 4 bases from V and 0 bases from J, with 10 bases between. CDR3 coding DNA: TGTGCCAGCAGTGCTAGCCATAGCTCCTACGAGCAGTACTTC. The encoded protein is CASSASHSSYEQYF.

This clone has a handful of counts. Here the CDR3 reads CASSLVGGNQPQHF. The CDR3 DNA is TGCGCCAGCAGCTTGGTGGGCGGGAATCAGCCCCAGCATTTT. The chain joins TRBV5-1 to TRBJ1-5; the D is unclear. Germline V lookup: CDR1 SGHRS, CDR2 YFSETQ. The ends were cut back, 0 bases at V and 4 bases at J, with 8 bases in the middle. This CDR3 is 14 amino acids long.

V and J are TRBV30 and TRBJ2-4; D unclear. V was cut by 0 bases and J by 8 bases, with 5 bases left in between. Germline loops: CDR1 GTSNPN, CDR2 SVGIG (reference sequence). The CDR3 has 11 residues. CDR3 bases: TGTGCCTGGAGTGTACAGCACATTCAGTACTTC. This gives the protein CAWSVQHIQYF.

This clone is a singleton in its sample. The chain employs TRBV7-6 and TRBJ2-7; 7 bases line up with TRBD1. The germline V gene has CDR1 SGHVS and CDR2 FNYEAQ. The CDR3 totals 14 residues. V trimming: 2 bases; J trimming: 3 bases; junction bases outside the gene matches: 4. For the CDR3, the DNA is TGTGCCAGCAGCTTAAAAGGACAGGTCTACGAGCAGTACTTC. Encoded protein: CASSLKGQVYEQYF.

The chain carries TRBV4-1 and TRBJ1-1; possible D gene TRBD1, 5 bases. Trimming pared 0 bases from V and 8 bases from J, leaving 10 bases between. Germline loops: CDR1 MGHRA, CDR2 YSYEKL. The CDR3 length is 13 residues. The CDR3 reads CASSQDLAGEAFF. For the CDR3, the DNA is TGCGCCAGCAGCCAAGATCTGGCAGGGGAAGCTTTCTTT.

The V call is TRBV2, the J call TRBJ2-7; 8 nucleotides agree with TRBD1. This CDR3 is 15 amino acids long. Germline assignment: CDR1 SNHLY and CDR2 FYNNEI. After removal of 7 bases from V and 5 bases from J, the junction contained 13 bases not matched to a gene. The CDR3, as DNA: TGTGCCAGCAATTCCCGAGGACAGGGACGGAACGAGCAGTACTTC. Translation gives CASNSRGQGRNEQYF.

The chain has TRBV7-9 and TRBJ2-5; possibly TRBD1 for D (8 bases). The ends were cut back, 6 bases at V and 5 bases at J, with 19 bases in the middle. This CDR3 has 15 residues. Germline V gene data show CDR1 as SEHNR and CDR2 as FQNEAQ (reference sequence). This CDR3 reads CASSLGQGGEETQYF. CDR3 coding DNA: TGTGCCAGCAGTCTTGGACAGGGAGGGGAGGAGACCCAGTACTTC.

V gene TRBV6-1 combines with J gene TRBJ2-1; D gene unclear. Germline V gene lookup returns CDR1 MNHNS and CDR2 SASEGT. Trimming took off 2 bases at V and 3 bases at J, with 17 bases between the two ends. The CDR3 consists of 17 residues. Written as DNA, the CDR3 is TGTGCCAGCAGTGAATTAATTACCAATTATAACTACAATGAGCAGTTCTTC. This gives the protein CASSELITNYNYNEQFF.

The chain joins TRBV2 to TRBJ2-1, with D unclear. The CDR3 is 16 residues long. From germline, CDR1 is SNHLY and CDR2 FYNNEI. The germline V and J ends were trimmed by 6 bases and 4 bases, with 19 bases remaining between them. The CDR3, as DNA: TGTGCCAGCAGGGCGCAGGTAGCCGCCCCTTACAATGAGCAGTTCTTC. Its protein product is CASRAQVAAPYNEQFF.

The chain has TRBV4-3 and TRBJ2-1, with a possible D match to TRBD2 (5 bases). The CDR3 length is 14 residues. CDR1 LGHNA and CDR2 YSLEER come from the germline V gene. V was clipped by 0 bases and J by 10 bases, with 13 bases between them. The CDR3 sequence is CASSQDPTSGEQFF. The CDR3, as DNA: TGCGCCAGCAGCCAAGACCCAACTAGTGGGGAGCAGTTCTTC.

V and J are TRBV27 and TRBJ2-6; D unresolved. From germline, CDR1 is MNHEY and CDR2 SMNVEV (reference sequence). Deletions cut 7 bases from V and 4 bases from J, with 8 bases between. There are 13 residues in the CDR3. The CDR3 protein is CASTSTGANVLTF. CDR3 DNA: TGTGCCAGCACATCGACCGGGGCCAACGTCCTGACTTTC.